Sequencing of this T cell receptor beta chain was carried out in a study of blood T cell repertoires in COVID-19. Study details: The study drew acute and convalescent COVID-19 samples from the United States, Italy and Spain. T cells, B-cell-depleted T cells, or PBMCs provided the cDNA or gDNA that served as material.

Per the authors' pipeline: Reference gene primer amplification gave nucleated cell count estimates. The repertoire was sequenced with immunoSEQ multiplex PCR; TCRdb's copy has only in-frame clones and lacks some. For V, J and clone size, that table is used; D and trimming come from the DNA. The table shows about 140,000 clones, with around 84% occurring only once. The CDR3 spans 15 residues. From germline, CDR1 is MNHEY and CDR2 SVGAGI. Trimming stripped 6 bases from V and 3 bases from J, with 16 bases between. This clonotype was sampled from an older woman with acute or convalescent COVID-19. Sequencing was done on a sample of peripheral blood. The V gene is TRBV6-5, the J gene TRBJ2-3, with D possibly matching TRBD1 (5 bases). As DNA, the CDR3 is TGTGCCAGCAGCCGACAGAGCTTTGATACAGATACGCAGTATTTT. Encoded protein: CASSRQSFDTDTQYF.